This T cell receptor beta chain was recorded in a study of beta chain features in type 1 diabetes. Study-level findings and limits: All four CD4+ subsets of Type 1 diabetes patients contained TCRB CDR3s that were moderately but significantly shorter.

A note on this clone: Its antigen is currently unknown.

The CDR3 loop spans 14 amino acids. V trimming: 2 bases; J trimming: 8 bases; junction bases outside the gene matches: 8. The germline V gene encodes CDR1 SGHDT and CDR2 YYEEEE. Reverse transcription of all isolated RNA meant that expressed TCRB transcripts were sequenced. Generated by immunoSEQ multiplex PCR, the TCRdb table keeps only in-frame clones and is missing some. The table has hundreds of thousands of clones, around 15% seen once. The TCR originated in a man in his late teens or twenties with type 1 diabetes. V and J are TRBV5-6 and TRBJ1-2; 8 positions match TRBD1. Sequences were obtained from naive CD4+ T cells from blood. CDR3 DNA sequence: TGTGCCAGCAGCTTAAGGACAGGGAACAGAGGCTACACCTTC. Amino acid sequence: CASSLRTGNRGYTF.